These T cell receptor beta chains were read from a single sample in a study of T cell responses to AZD1222 COVID-19 vaccine. Profiled with immunoSEQ multiplex PCR; TCRdb holds only in-frame clones, not every one. The table shows about 120,000 clones, with less than 90% occurring only once. The specimen was peripheral blood, collected on day 0 of AZD1222 vaccination. The receptors were gathered from an adult in good health. Both conserved end residues are part of each CDR3. The D gene is left open where the match is weak. Clone size is shown for a subset of rows, as once, few, many or a class of expanded clone.

.	.	TRBV2	TRBJ2-2	CASSGDTGELFF	TGTGCCAGCAGCGGGGACACCGGGGAGCTGTTTTTT
.	TRBD1	TRBV3-1/TRBV3-2	TRBJ1-2	CASSQDPGTGGYTF	TGTGCCAGCAGCCAAGATCCCGGGACAGGGGGCTACACCTTC
.	.	TRBV3-1/TRBV3-2	TRBJ2-2	CASSPSYGYTGELFF	TGTGCCAGCAGCCCCTCTTACGGGTACACCGGGGAGCTGTTTTTT
.	TRBD2	TRBV6-5	TRBJ2-1	CATRLAGGDEQFF	TGTGCCACCCGACTAGCGGGAGGGGATGAGCAGTTCTTC
.	.	TRBV2	TRBJ2-7	CASSEQRPFTYEQYF	TGTGCCAGCAGTGAACAACGACCCTTTACCTACGAGCAGTACTTC
.	TRBD2	TRBV6-2/TRBV6-3	TRBJ2-3	CASSSLTSGEPIPTDTQYF	TGTGCCAGCAGTTCGTTAACTAGCGGGGAGCCCATACCTACAGATACGCAGTATTTT
.	TRBD1	TRBV6-5	TRBJ1-5	CATGDREEGQPQHF	TGTGCCACCGGGGACAGGGAAGAGGGTCAGCCCCAGCATTTT
.	TRBD1	TRBV6-5	TRBJ1-1	CASKGTGENTEAFF	TGTGCCAGCAAGGGGACAGGGGAGAACACTGAAGCTTTCTTT
.	.	TRBV28	TRBJ1-1	CASRGYTEAFF	TGTGCCAGCAGGGGATACACTGAAGCTTTCTTT
.	TRBD1	TRBV5-8	TRBJ1-2	CASSPDGQVLGGYTF	TGTGCCAGCAGCCCAGATGGACAGGTCTTGGGAGGCTACACCTTC
.	.	TRBV5-4	TRBJ2-7	CASSPSRGGPYEQYF	TGTGCCAGCAGCCCCAGCAGGGGGGGGCCCTACGAGCAGTACTTC
.	.	TRBV9	TRBJ1-1	CASSVDVGNTEAFF	TGTGCCAGCAGCGTAGATGTGGGGAACACTGAAGCTTTCTTT
.	TRBD1	TRBV4-1	TRBJ1-3	CASSQGGSRGRYPNTIYF	TGCGCCAGCAGCCAAGGCGGTTCCAGGGGGCGCTACCCAAACACCATATATTTT
once	.	TRBV5-1	TRBJ2-1	CASSLRETFATNEQFF	TGCGCCAGCAGCTTAAGGGAAACGTTCGCGACCAATGAGCAGTTCTTC
.	.	TRBV7-9	TRBJ1-2	CASSFLDSGYGYTF	TGTGCCAGCAGCTTCCTAGATTCGGGGTATGGCTACACCTTC
.	.	TRBV29-1	TRBJ1-2	CSVVDSNYGYTF	TGCAGCGTAGTAGACAGTAACTATGGCTACACCTTC
.	TRBD1	TRBV7-3	TRBJ2-1	CASSSTGANNEQFF	TGTGCCAGCAGTTCCACAGGGGCCAACAATGAGCAGTTCTTC
few	.	TRBV5-4	TRBJ1-5	CASSLDTGAQHF	TGTGCCAGCAGCTTGGATACGGGGGCCCAGCATTTT
.	.	TRBV7-9	TRBJ1-5	CASSLEYSNQPQHF	TGTGCCAGCAGCTTAGAGTATAGCAATCAGCCCCAGCATTTT
.	TRBD2	TRBV5-6	TRBJ2-7	CASSRKNGRPTYEQYF	TGTGCCAGCAGCCGGAAAAACGGGAGGCCAACATACGAGCAGTACTTC
.	.	TRBV5-4	TRBJ2-4	CASSSKVLAKNIQYF	TGTGCCAGCAGCTCCAAGGTACTAGCCAAAAACATTCAGTACTTC
.	.	TRBV6-4	TRBJ2-2	CASSEGATNTGELFF	TGTGCCAGCAGTGAGGGGGCGACGAACACCGGGGAGCTGTTTTTT
.	.	TRBV5-1	TRBJ1-1	CASSFRDLNTEAFF	TGCGCCAGCAGCTTCCGGGATTTGAACACTGAAGCTTTCTTT
.	.	TRBV30	TRBJ2-5	CAWSVGGGRETQYF	TGTGCCTGGAGTGTGGGAGGGGGGCGAGAGACCCAGTACTTC
.	.	TRBV14	TRBJ2-3	CASSQDSGATDTQYF	TGTGCCAGCAGCCAAGACTCAGGGGCCACAGATACGCAGTATTTT
.	.	TRBV9	TRBJ2-5	CASSVTGQQETQYF	TGTGCCAGCAGCGTAACGGGTCAACAAGAGACCCAGTACTTC
.	TRBD1	TRBV16	TRBJ2-7	CASSQLQGASYEQYF	TGTGCCAGCAGCCAATTACAGGGGGCCTCGTACGAGCAGTACTTC
once	TRBD1	TRBV9	TRBJ1-5	CASHTGTGDCQPQHF	TGTGCCAGTCACACCGGGACAGGGGATTGTCAGCCCCAGCATTTT
.	.	TRBV6-2/TRBV6-3	TRBJ2-7	CASSYGQIYEQYF	TGTGCCAGCAGTTACGGGCAGATCTACGAGCAGTACTTC
.	.	TRBV7-8	TRBJ1-2	CASSLAPGGYTF	TGTGCCAGCAGCTTAGCTCCGGGTGGCTACACCTTC
.	.	TRBV28	TRBJ1-4	CASSFGTGMNEKLFF	TGTGCCAGCAGTTTTGGGACCGGAATGAATGAAAAACTGTTTTTT
once	TRBD1	TRBV9	TRBJ1-1	CASSVDPTQGVRGMNTEAFF	TGTGCCAGCAGCGTAGATCCAACACAGGGGGTTCGGGGCATGAACACTGAAGCTTTCTTT
.	TRBD2	TRBV19	TRBJ2-5	CASSIVGGGTSDQYF	TGTGCCAGTAGTATAGTAGGAGGAGGGACTAGCGACCAGTACTTC
.	.	TRBV7-3	TRBJ2-3	CASSPLGVSTDTQYF	TGTGCCAGCAGCCCCCTGGGGGTGAGCACAGATACGCAGTATTTT
.	TRBD1	TRBV19	TRBJ2-7	CASSRGQNEQYF	TGTGCCAGTAGTAGGGGACAGAACGAGCAGTACTTC
.	.	TRBV7-3	TRBJ1-1	CASSPGWGTEAFF	TGTGCCAGCAGCCCGGGATGGGGAACTGAAGCTTTCTTT
.	TRBD1	TRBV4-1	TRBJ1-2	CASSLGQGDYGYTF	TGCGCCAGCAGCCTCGGACAGGGAGACTATGGCTACACCTTC
.	.	TRBV13	TRBJ2-7	CASSPEGSSYEQYF	TGTGCCAGCAGCCCCGAAGGGAGCTCCTACGAGCAGTACTTC
.	TRBD2	TRBV20-1	TRBJ2-2	CSASPLLAEKTGELFF	TGCAGTGCTAGTCCCCTACTAGCGGAGAAAACCGGGGAGCTGTTTTTT
.	TRBD2	TRBV13	TRBJ2-3	CASSFSGSQRDTQYF	TGTGCCAGCAGCTTTAGCGGGAGTCAGCGAGATACGCAGTATTTT
.	.	TRBV21-1	TRBJ1-6	CASSSLSRQEASPLHF	TGTGCCAGCAGCTCCCTAAGTAGGCAGGAGGCTTCACCCCTCCACTTT
.	TRBD2	TRBV18	TRBJ2-1	CASQEPGLAGPTFF	TGTGCCAGCCAGGAACCGGGACTAGCGGGACCCACCTTCTTC
once	TRBD1	TRBV28	TRBJ1-2	CASSFRDRANGYTF	TGTGCCAGCAGTTTTAGAGACAGGGCCAATGGCTACACCTTC
medium-sized	TRBD1	TRBV11-2	TRBJ1-3	CASSSDRTGTGNTIYF	TGTGCCAGCAGCTCAGACCGGACAGGGACTGGAAACACCATATATTTT